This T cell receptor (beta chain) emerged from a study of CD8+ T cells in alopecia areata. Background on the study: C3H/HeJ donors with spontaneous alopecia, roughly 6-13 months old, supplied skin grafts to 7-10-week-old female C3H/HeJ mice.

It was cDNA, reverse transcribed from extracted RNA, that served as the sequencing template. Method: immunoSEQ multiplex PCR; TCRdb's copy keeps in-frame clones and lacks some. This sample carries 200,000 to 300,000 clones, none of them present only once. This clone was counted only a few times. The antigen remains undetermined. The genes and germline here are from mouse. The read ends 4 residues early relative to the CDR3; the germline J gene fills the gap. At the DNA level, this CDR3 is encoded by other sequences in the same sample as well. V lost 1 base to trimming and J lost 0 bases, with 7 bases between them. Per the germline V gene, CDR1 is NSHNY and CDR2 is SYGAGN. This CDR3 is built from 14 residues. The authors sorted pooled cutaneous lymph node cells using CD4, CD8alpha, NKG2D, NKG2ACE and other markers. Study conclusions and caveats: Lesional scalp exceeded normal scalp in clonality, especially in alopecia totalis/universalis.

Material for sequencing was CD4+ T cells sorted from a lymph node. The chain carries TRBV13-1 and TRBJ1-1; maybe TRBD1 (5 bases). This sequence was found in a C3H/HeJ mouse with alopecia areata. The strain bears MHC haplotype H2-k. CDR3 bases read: TGTGCCAGCAGTGATTTGGGACAGAACACA. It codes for CASSDLGQNT. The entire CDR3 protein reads CASSDLGQNTEVFF.